Following are 27 T cell receptor beta chains from one sample sequenced in a study of blood T cell repertoires in COVID-19. Some clones are missing from TCRdb's copy, which holds only in-frame ones; the method was immunoSEQ multiplex PCR. The sample consists of some 270,000 clones, just under 90% of them appearing once. Sequenced input: PBMCs or T cells enriched from blood (not recorded which). Receptors were obtained from a woman in her sixties or seventies who had recovered from COVID-19.

The V and J genes are TRBV19 and TRBJ1-4; D remains ambiguous. Germline values: CDR1 LNHDA, CDR2 SQIVND (reference sequence). The CDR3 has 12 residues. V shed 3 bases and J shed 7 bases, with 6 bases lying between them. The CDR3 DNA reads TGTGCCAGTAGTATCGGTGGTGAAAAACTGTTTTTT. Translated, it gives CASSIGGEKLFF.

The rearrangement uses TRBV6-5 and TRBJ1-1; TRBD1 matches 8 bases. The V and J ends lost 10 bases and 5 bases, in that order; junction bases with no gene match: 12. This CDR3 has 14 residues. CDR1 and CDR2 from the germline V gene are MNHEY and SVGAGI. The DNA for the CDR3 is TGTGCCACCAATGTCCAGGGGGCTTTTACTGAAGCTTTCTTT. This gives the protein CATNVQGAFTEAFF.

This chain joins TRBV19 and TRBJ1-5; 11 positions match TRBD1. J lost 0 bases, V lost 5 bases, and 0 bases had no gene match. This CDR3 is 15 amino acids long. In germline, CDR1 is LNHDA, CDR2 SQIVND (reference sequence). The CDR3 protein is CASSGTGGSNQPQHF. The CDR3 DNA follows: TGTGCCAGTAGTGGGACAGGGGGTAGCAATCAGCCCCAGCATTTT.

This chain uses TRBV18 with TRBJ2-1; 7 nucleotides match TRBD1. Germline-derived CDR1 and CDR2 are KGHSH and LQKENI. Unmatched junction bases numbered 6, after V lost 5 bases and J lost 2 bases. This CDR3 has 15 amino acids. CDR3: CASSRDSATYNEQFF. CDR3 sequence (DNA): TGTGCCAGCTCAAGGGACAGCGCTACCTACAATGAGCAGTTCTTC.

V usage is TRBV27 and J usage is TRBJ1-5, with unresolved D. The CDR3 extends over 15 amino acids. The germline V gene encodes CDR1 MNHEY and CDR2 SMNVEV (reference sequence). V shed 2 bases and J shed 1 base, with 9 bases lying between them. This CDR3 is CASSLEGLSNQPQHF. CDR3 DNA: TGTGCCAGCAGTTTAGAGGGCCTCAGCAATCAGCCCCAGCATTTT.

In its sample, this clone was seen once. This sequence joins TRBV28 and TRBJ1-6, with TRBD1 matching 7 bases. Trimming took 5 bases from V and 7 from J; bases not matched to a gene: 2. Germline CDR1 is MDHEN and CDR2 is SYDVKM. The CDR3 is 13 residues long. CDR3 sequence (DNA): TGTGCCAGCAGTCTGACAGGGAATTCACCCCTCCACTTT. It yields the protein CASSLTGNSPLHF. Together with reference TRBV28 and TRBJ1-6, the CDR3 gives the full variable domain: DVKVTQSSRYLVKRTGEKVFLECVQDMDHENMFWYRQDPGLGLRLIYFSYDVKMKEKGDIPEGYSVSREKKERFSLILESASTNQTSMYLCASSLTGNSPLHFGNGTRLTVT.

The genes are TRBV6-6 and TRBJ1-2; the D gene is possibly TRBD1 (5 bases). The CDR3 loop spans 15 amino acids. Germline V gene lookup returns CDR1 MNHNY and CDR2 SVGAGI (reference sequence). Trimming removed 7 bases at V and 5 bases at J, with 20 bases between. CDR3 bases: TGTGCCAGCACCCCGCCGATGGGGGGAAGATATGGCTACACCTTC. Encoded protein: CASTPPMGGRYGYTF.

This clone was counted a single time. The chain links TRBV7-9 to TRBJ2-1; the D gene is possibly TRBD2 (5 bases). The germline V gene encodes CDR1 SEHNR and CDR2 FQNEAQ (reference sequence). The CDR3 extends over 14 amino acids. V was cut by 0 bases and J by 6 bases, with 9 bases left in between. CDR3 sequence (DNA): TGTGCCAGCAGCTTAGCGGCTAGCAGCAATGAGCAGTTCTTC. Its translation: CASSLAASSNEQFF.

This chain connects TRBV7-2 to TRBJ2-1, with D unresolved. Germline CDR1 SGHTA, CDR2 FQGNSA. Trimming took off 2 bases at V and 1 base at J, with 9 bases between the two ends. The CDR3 runs 15 residues. The CDR3 here is CASSLSTNSYNEQFF. In nucleotides, the CDR3 is TGTGCCAGCAGCTTAAGTACTAATTCCTACAATGAGCAGTTCTTC.

This clone was found once. The chain couples TRBV7-9 to TRBJ2-7, with TRBD2 matching over 9 bases. Germline values: CDR1 SEHNR, CDR2 FQNEAQ (reference sequence). The V and J ends lost 9 bases and 0 bases, in that order; junction bases with no gene match: 0. The length of the CDR3 is 12 residues. CDR3 sequence reads: CASSGSSYEQYF. Here the CDR3 DNA reads TGTGCCAGTAGCGGGAGCTCCTACGAGCAGTACTTC.

The chain joins TRBV10-3 to TRBJ2-7, with 9 bases matching TRBD1. Per the germline V gene, CDR1 is ENHRY and CDR2 is SYGVKD. The CDR3 has 13 amino acids. With V trimmed by 6 bases and J by 6 bases, 6 bases remained unmatched. The CDR3 nucleotides are TGTGCCATCAGCCCCGGGACAGGGACCGAGCAGTACTTC. Protein sequence: CAISPGTGTEQYF.

The chain combines TRBV10-3 with TRBJ2-7; D is ambiguous. Germline V gene sequence: CDR1 ENHRY, CDR2 SYGVKD. Trimming cost V 7 bases and J 3 bases, with 13 bases left between them. CDR3 size: 13 residues. CDR3 DNA sequence: TGTGCCATCACCCCAGCGTCGAACTACGAGCAGTACTTC. Amino acid sequence: CAITPASNYEQYF.

The chain links TRBV11-3 to TRBJ2-3; 7 bases are a match to TRBD2. This CDR3 has 17 amino acids. CDR1 SGHNT and CDR2 YENEEA come from the germline V gene. V lost 0 bases, J lost 0 bases, and 6 bases stayed unmatched. CDR3 in DNA: TGTGCCAGCAGCTTAGACGGGACTAACCCAAGCACAGATACGCAGTATTTT. Translation gives CASSLDGTNPSTDTQYF.

The chain links TRBV18 to TRBJ1-2; D ambiguous. The V and J ends lost 2 bases and 0 bases respectively, with 7 bases between them. Germline CDR1 KGHSH, CDR2 LQKENI. The CDR3 runs 14 residues. The CDR3 bases are TGTGCCAGCTCACCAGCGGAAACTAACTATGGCTACACCTTC. This codes for CASSPAETNYGYTF.

V is TRBV15 and J is TRBJ1-1; the D is unclear. Germline V gene data show CDR1 as LNHNV and CDR2 as YYDKDF (reference sequence). V lost 2 bases and J 11 bases, leaving 9 bases between the germline ends. The CDR3 consists of 11 residues. The CDR3 bases are TGTGCCACCAGCAGACAGGAGCGGGCTTTCTTT. Protein product: CATSRQERAFF.

This rearrangement joins TRBV5-4 to TRBJ1-2; TRBD1 matches at 11 bases. CDR3 length equals 17 residues. The V and J ends lost 0 bases and 3 bases, in that order; junction bases with no gene match: 7. Germline values: CDR1 SGHNT, CDR2 YYREEE (reference sequence). The chain's CDR3 is CASSLGTGGNPDYGYTF. The CDR3 DNA reads as TGTGCCAGCAGCTTGGGGACAGGGGGCAACCCCGACTATGGCTACACCTTC. Drawing the rest from reference TRBV5-4 and TRBJ1-2, the complete variable domain is ETGVTQSPTHLIKTRGQQVTLRCSSQSGHNTVSWYQQALGQGPQFIFQYYREEENGRGNFPPRFSGLQFPNYSSELNVNALELDDSALYLCASSLGTGGNPDYGYTFGSGTRLTVV.

The rearrangement links TRBV10-3 to TRBJ1-1; 10 nucleotides align to TRBD1. This CDR3 has 16 residues. Trimming removed 10 bases from V and 1 base from J; junction bases left unmatched: 12. In germline, CDR1 is ENHRY, CDR2 SYGVKD. CDR3 DNA: TGTGCCACCCGAGCCGGGACAGGGGCCAAGAACACTGAAGCTTTCTTT. This encodes CATRAGTGAKNTEAFF.

The V gene is TRBV6-1, the J gene TRBJ1-1; weak D call: TRBD1 (5 bases). The CDR3 extends over 16 amino acids. The V gene's germline CDR1 is MNHNS and CDR2 SASEGT. With 2 bases removed from V and 0 bases from J, the gap between germline ends came to 13 bases. The CDR3 region is CASSEPGRGLNTEAFF. DNA of the CDR3: TGTGCCAGCAGTGAACCAGGGCGTGGGCTGAACACTGAAGCTTTCTTT.

This chain connects TRBV7-9 to TRBJ2-1; the D gene is possibly TRBD2 (5 bases). Germline CDR1 and CDR2: SEHNR and FQNEAQ (reference sequence). V lost 5 bases and J 0 bases, leaving 11 bases between the germline ends. The CDR3 sequence is 15 residues long. The CDR3 region has the DNA TGTGCCAGCAGCCCTCCGGGGAGCTCCTACAATGAGCAGTTCTTC. Protein sequence: CASSPPGSSYNEQFF.

This clone has only a few counts. The chain uses TRBV20-1 and TRBJ2-1; no clear D gene. CDR1 and CDR2 (germline): DFQATT, SNEGSKA (reference sequence). Trimming removed 6 bases at V and 2 bases at J, with 5 bases between. The CDR3 length is 11 residues. CDR3 residues: CSAPTYNEQFF. CDR3 DNA: TGCAGTGCGCCTACCTACAATGAGCAGTTCTTC.

The CDR3 spells CASSLAGTESNYGYTF. The CDR3 nucleotides read TGCGCCAGCAGCTTGGCCGGGACAGAAAGTAACTATGGCTACACCTTC. V gene TRBV5-1 combines with J gene TRBJ1-2, with 7 bases that match TRBD1. CDR3 length: 16 residues. Trimming took 0 bases from V and 1 from J; bases not matched to a gene: 6. The germline V gene encodes CDR1 SGHRS and CDR2 YFSETQ. Using reference TRBV5-1 and TRBJ1-2 for the parts outside the CDR3, the full variable domain is KAGVTQTPRYLIKTRGQQVTLSCSPISGHRSVSWYQQTPGQGLQFLFEYFSETQRNKGNFPGRFSGRQFSNSRSEMNVSTLELGDSALYLCASSLAGTESNYGYTFGSGTRLTVV.

This clone has just one count. The chain links TRBV28 to TRBJ1-2; 9 bases align to TRBD1. Germline CDR1 and CDR2: MDHEN and SYDVKM. Losses at the gene ends were 4 bases for V and 11 bases for J; bases not matched to a gene: 20. This CDR3 contains 17 residues. The CDR3 reads CASSSGGWDRDVRGYTF. Written as DNA, the CDR3 is TGTGCCAGCAGTTCCGGCGGGTGGGACAGGGATGTACGAGGGTACACCTTC.

V and J are TRBV5-1 and TRBJ2-5, with a weak D call TRBD1 (6 bases). Germline CDR1 reads SGHRS; CDR2 reads YFSETQ. The CDR3 is made up of 15 amino acids. With 4 bases removed from V and 3 bases from J, the gap between germline ends came to 16 bases. Here the CDR3 reads CASSLQQQGKETQYF. The CDR3 DNA reads TGCGCCAGCAGCCTACAACAACAGGGTAAAGAGACCCAGTACTTC. The variable domain in full, with the rest retrieved from reference TRBV5-1 and TRBJ2-5, is KAGVTQTPRYLIKTRGQQVTLSCSPISGHRSVSWYQQTPGQGLQFLFEYFSETQRNKGNFPGRFSGRQFSNSRSEMNVSTLELGDSALYLCASSLQQQGKETQYFGPGTRLLVL.

This chain links TRBV20-1 with TRBJ1-5, with TRBD1 matching 8 bases. The V gene's germline CDR1 is DFQATT and CDR2 SNEGSKA (reference sequence). CDR3 size: 11 residues. V trimming: 5 bases; J trimming: 6 bases; junction bases outside the gene matches: 0. The CDR3 region has the DNA TGCAGTGCTCAGGGGGCTCAGCCCCAGCATTTT. Residues: CSAQGAQPQHF.

The V call is TRBV4-1, the J call TRBJ1-1; D unclear. CDR3 length: 14 amino acids. Germline V gene sequence: CDR1 MGHRA, CDR2 YSYEKL. V was trimmed by 3 bases and J by 2 bases, leaving 10 bases between them. The CDR3 sequence: CASSQFTVNTEAFF. The CDR3 nucleotides are TGCGCCAGCAGCCAGTTCACGGTCAACACTGAAGCTTTCTTT.

The chain couples TRBV19 to TRBJ2-1, with 9 bases lining up with TRBD2. V was clipped by 9 bases and J by 4 bases; unmatched bases: 4. The CDR3 has 13 amino acids. Germline V gene data show CDR1 as LNHDA and CDR2 as SQIVND (reference sequence). CDR3 nucleotides: TGTGCCAGCCATAGCGGGGGTTACAATGAGCAGTTCTTC. Translated, it gives CASHSGGYNEQFF.

The V gene is TRBV5-5, the J gene TRBJ2-7; D possibly corresponds to TRBD1 (5 bases). Trimming took off 4 bases at V and 4 bases at J, with 12 bases between the two ends. Germline CDR1 is SGHKS and CDR2 is YYEKEE (reference sequence). There are 13 residues in the CDR3. CDR3: CASSAGPVYEQYF. In DNA, the CDR3 is TGTGCCAGCAGCGCAGGGCCAGTGTACGAGCAGTACTTC. The variable domain in full, with the rest retrieved from reference TRBV5-5 and TRBJ2-7, is DAGVTQSPTHLIKTRGQQVTLRCSPISGHKSVSWYQQVLGQGPQFIFQYYEKEERGRGNFPDRFSARQFPNYSSELNVNALLLGDSALYLCASSAGPVYEQYFGPGTRLTVT.